Below, 21 T cell receptor beta chains from the same sample are listed, as sequenced in a study of blood T cells in healthy people across ages. A second PCR, run for about 6 to 11 cycles, used a sample-barcoded 5' primer plus a J-beta primer mix. TCRdb processed the 5' RACE reads anew with MiXCR; each CDR3 protein has one entry. Of 1.5 million to 2 million distinct CDR3 sequences listed, less than 50% are singletons. The sequenced sample consisted of blood. All receptors derive from a woman aged 40 to 50 in good health.

The chain uses TRBV29-1 and TRBJ2-1; D perhaps matches TRBD1 (6 bases). Trimming cost V 6 bases and J 12 bases, with 24 bases left between them. The CDR3 consists of 14 residues. CDR1 and CDR2 (germline): SQVTM, ANQGSEA. The CDR3 here is CSVLPGTRRSGQFF. CDR3 coding DNA: TGCAGCGTACTTCCCGGGACACGCCGCTCGGGGCAGTTCTTC.

This clonotype was recorded many times. The gene calls are TRBV29-1 and TRBJ1-2, with D maybe TRBD1 (5 bases). The CDR3 consists of 14 residues. The V and J ends lost 4 bases and 5 bases respectively, with 17 bases between them. CDR1 and CDR2 (germline): SQVTM, ANQGSEA. The CDR3 bases are TGCAGCGTTGTGGCTGGGGCTGGAATTTATGGCTACACCTTC. This gives the protein CSVVAGAGIYGYTF.

V usage is TRBV12-3 or TRBV12-4 and J usage is TRBJ2-3, with D hard to call. Trimming took off 3 bases at V and 4 bases at J, with 11 bases between the two ends. There are 14 residues in the CDR3. The CDR3 nucleotides are TGTGCCAGCAGTTTCTCTCAGAGAGCAGATACGCAGTATTTT. Amino acids: CASSFSQRADTQYF.

This clonotype was counted between two and nine times. This chain connects TRBV15 to TRBJ2-6; 7 bases match TRBD2. Germline V gives CDR1 LNHNV, CDR2 YYDKDF (reference sequence). The CDR3 has 18 residues. Trimming took 5 bases from V and 0 from J; bases not matched to a gene: 10. The DNA for the CDR3 is TGTGCCACCAGCCCTCCAGGGACTAAGAGCTCTGGGGCCAACGTCCTGACTTTC. It specifies CATSPPGTKSSGANVLTF.

This clonotype was seen many times. The chain has TRBV7-2 and TRBJ2-5; 7 positions agree with TRBD1. The V segment lost 5 bases and the J segment 2 bases; nucleotides outside the gene matches: 5. The CDR3 is 14 amino acids. Germline CDR1 SGHTA, CDR2 FQGNSA. The CDR3 here is CASSRDREQETQYF. The CDR3 region has the DNA TGTGCCAGCAGCCGAGACAGGGAACAAGAGACCCAGTACTTC.

This clonotype was counted only a few times. J is TRBJ2-1 and V is TRBV15, with TRBD2 matching over 7 bases. This CDR3 is 16 amino acids long. CDR1 and CDR2 (germline): LNHNV, YYDKDF (reference sequence). The V and J ends lost 2 bases and 0 bases, in that order; junction bases with no gene match: 4. In DNA, the CDR3 is TGTGCCACCAGCAGACCGGGGGGTCCCTCCTACAATGAGCAGTTCTTC. This encodes CATSRPGGPSYNEQFF.

The chain carries TRBV29-1 and TRBJ1-2; TRBD1 agrees at 7 bases. CDR1 and CDR2 from the germline V gene are SQVTM and ANQGSEA. This CDR3 has 11 amino acids. The V and J ends lost 4 bases and 6 bases, in that order; junction bases with no gene match: 2. The DNA for the CDR3 is TGCAGCGTTGCGACAGGGAATGGCTACACCTTC. Translation: CSVATGNGYTF.

The chain couples TRBV4-2 to TRBJ2-7, with D possibly being TRBD1 or TRBD2 (6 bases each). Germline CDR1 and CDR2: LGHNA and YNFKEQ. The CDR3 covers 16 residues. V was shortened by 8 bases and J by 3 bases, with 23 bases between the two germline ends. The CDR3 sequence is CASAIGAGEESYEQYF. The CDR3 DNA follows: TGTGCCAGCGCAATAGGGGCAGGGGAGGAGAGCTACGAGCAGTACTTC.

J is TRBJ2-1 and V is TRBV3-1; D uncertain. Germline V gives CDR1 LGHDT, CDR2 YNNKEL (reference sequence). The CDR3 has 15 residues. V lost 0 bases and J 8 bases, leaving 14 bases between the germline ends. The CDR3 reads CASSQDRLGWDEQFF. CDR3 sequence (DNA): TGTGCCAGCAGCCAAGATCGGCTAGGATGGGATGAGCAGTTCTTC.

V usage is TRBV5-1 and J usage is TRBJ1-6, with 9 bases fitting TRBD1. Per the germline V gene, CDR1 is SGHRS and CDR2 is YFSETQ. This CDR3 has 18 residues. Germline trimming cut 7 bases from V and 7 bases from J; bases unmatched to any gene: 18. The DNA of the CDR3 is TGCGCCAGCCGCCATCCGGGACAGGGCTGGTCGAAGAATTCACCCCTCCACTTT. Translated, it gives CASRHPGQGWSKNSPLHF.

This sequence joins TRBV27 and TRBJ2-1; 7 nucleotides match TRBD2. CDR1 MNHEY and CDR2 SMNVEV come from the germline V gene (reference sequence). The trim removed 0 bases at V and 7 bases at J, leaving 9 bases unmatched. This CDR3 has 16 residues. CDR3 residues: CASSLSAGRGENEQFF. CDR3 coding DNA: TGTGCCAGCAGTTTATCCGCGGGTCGGGGGGAGAATGAGCAGTTCTTC.

This clonotype was counted between two and nine times. The V and J genes are TRBV29-1 and TRBJ1-2; TRBD1 might be the D (6 bases). Trimming cost V 0 bases and J 7 bases, with 12 bases left between them. This CDR3 region has 13 residues. The germline gives CDR1 SQVTM, CDR2 ANQGSEA. The CDR3 reads CSVEETGWGGYTF. The CDR3 DNA is TGCAGCGTTGAAGAAACAGGGTGGGGTGGCTACACCTTC.

This clonotype was counted a few times. V gene TRBV12-3 or TRBV12-4 combines with J gene TRBJ2-1, with 7 nucleotides matching TRBD1. This CDR3 spans 15 amino acids. After removal of 7 bases from V and 5 bases from J, the junction contained 11 bases not matched to a gene. CDR3 sequence reads: CASTLIGTVNNEQFF. Here the CDR3 DNA reads TGTGCCAGCACCCTTATCGGGACAGTCAACAATGAGCAGTTCTTC.

This clonotype has a handful of counts. The chain couples TRBV10-3 to TRBJ2-6, with 7 nucleotides matching TRBD2. CDR1 is ENHRY, CDR2 SYGVKD, per germline. CDR3 size: 14 residues. Losses at the gene ends were 6 bases for V and 3 bases for J; bases not matched to a gene: 2. This chain's CDR3 is CAIRPGGGANVLTF. Written as DNA, the CDR3 is TGTGCCATCAGACCGGGAGGTGGGGCCAACGTCCTGACTTTC.

V is TRBV20-1 and J is TRBJ2-5, with TRBD2 as a possible D gene (5 bases). The germline V gene encodes CDR1 DFQATT and CDR2 SNEGSKA (reference sequence). CDR3 length: 16 amino acids. Between the trimmed V and J ends, which lost 0 bases and 0 bases, there was a span of 14 bases. CDR3 DNA sequence: TGCAGTGCTAGAGATTTGGCGGGCTTATACCAAGAGACCCAGTACTTC. It specifies CSARDLAGLYQETQYF.

This chain links TRBV24-1 with TRBJ2-7; the match to TRBD2 covers 7 bases. From germline, CDR1 is KGHDR and CDR2 SFDVKD. CDR3 size: 15 residues. After removal of 3 bases from V and 7 bases from J, the junction contained 11 bases not matched to a gene. CDR3 DNA: TGTGCCACCAGTGATCCTGGCGGGAGTCGTAATGAGCAGTACTTC. It translates to CATSDPGGSRNEQYF.

The chain links TRBV9 to TRBJ2-1; TRBD1 agrees at 9 bases. This CDR3 contains 15 residues. Germline trimming cut 4 bases from V and 4 bases from J; bases unmatched to any gene: 6. The germline V gene encodes CDR1 SGDLS and CDR2 YYNGEE. This CDR3 is CASSPPDRGYNEQFF. The CDR3 DNA reads as TGTGCCAGCAGCCCCCCGGACAGGGGATACAATGAGCAGTTCTTC.

This clonotype was detected only once. A read error may account for a junction end that differs from germline. This chain connects TRBV28 to TRBJ1-2; a possible D gene is TRBD1 (6 bases). Germline CDR1 is MDHEN and CDR2 is SYDVKM. There are 17 residues in the CDR3. In DNA form, the CDR3 reads TGTGCCAACAGTTCACCGGGACAAGAGAAGAGACTTTATGGCTACACCTTC. It yields the protein CANSSPGQEKRLYGYTF.

The chain has TRBV10-1 and TRBJ2-3; D is ambiguous. Germline-derived CDR1 and CDR2 are WNHNN and SYGVQD (reference sequence). This CDR3 contains 14 residues. V lost 1 base to trimming and J lost 1 base, with 6 bases between them. CDR3 DNA sequence: TGCGCCAGCAGTGAGTGGCAGCGCACAGATACGCAGTATTTT. Amino acids: CASSEWQRTDTQYF.

This chain links TRBV9 with TRBJ2-5; D may match TRBD1 or TRBD2 (6 bases each). V lost 0 bases and J 11 bases, leaving 23 bases between the germline ends. CDR1 SGDLS and CDR2 YYNGEE come from the germline V gene. The CDR3 spans 16 residues. In DNA form, the CDR3 reads TGTGCCAGCAGCGTAGGCTTGGAGGGGGTTCACAATGAGCAGTACTTC. Protein sequence: CASSVGLEGVHNEQYF.

The chain combines TRBV7-2 with TRBJ2-2, with D unclear. CDR1 is SGHTA, CDR2 FQGNSA, per germline. The CDR3 loop spans 16 amino acids. V lost 4 bases to trimming and J lost 1 base, with 13 bases between them. The CDR3 DNA reads as TGTGCCAGCAGCTCTCACGGTATAGAGAACACCGGGGAGCTGTTTTTT. Translating gives CASSSHGIENTGELFF. Variable domain in full (rest from reference TRBV7-2 and TRBJ2-2): GAGVSQSPSNKVTEKGKDVELRCDPISGHTALYWYRQSLGQGLEFLIYFQGNSAPDKSGLPSDRFSAERTGGSVSTLTIQRTQQEDSAVYLCASSSHGIENTGELFFGEGSRLTVL.